This TCR beta chain was captured in a study of spatial heterogeneity in lung cancer. The V and J ends lost 6 bases and 0 bases, in that order; junction bases with no gene match: 6. In germline, CDR1 is SGHTS, CDR2 YDEGEE. CDR3 length equals 15 residues. MiXCR, applied by TCRdb to the 5' RACE reads, yields one record per CDR3 protein. The data show some 45,000 distinct CDR3 sequences, over 9.5% seen once. Stated time point: sample taken at primary tumor resection. Whole RNA, which was extracted from tumor, nontumor lung tissue or frozen PBMC, was sequenced without any cell sorting. The receptor comes from a female donor with early-stage non-small cell lung cancer. The chain recombines TRBV5-8 with TRBJ1-3, with 7 bases aligning to TRBD1. The specimen was PBMCs, collected at surgery. CDR3 DNA: TGTGCCAGCAACTCGGACAGGACCTCTGGAAACACCATATATTTT. Translating gives CASNSDRTSGNTIYF.